This TCR beta chain was identified in a study of shared clonotypes between healthy human individuals. Study in general: Each donor's CD4 naive and CD4 memory cells filled three plates apiece, CD8 naive two, and CD8 memory one.

At a deep level, the assay was run. Clones were read by immunoSEQ multiplex PCR, and TCRdb kept only the in-frame ones, dropping some. The sample yields some 1 million clones, approximately 72% seen once. Overall study findings and caveats: Estimated clonotype richness was generally higher in naive than memory subsets.

Regarding this clone: Its antigen is undetermined.

The germline gives CDR1 ENHRY, CDR2 SYGVKD. V shed 6 bases and J 6 bases; nucleotides not matched to a gene: 13. This CDR3 has 18 amino acids. The chain uses TRBV10-3 and TRBJ2-1; 14 bases map to TRBD2. The receptor was derived from a man aged 18 to 30 in good health. Sequenced input: memory CD4+ T cells sorted from blood. Stated subset: CD45RA-negative fraction. The CDR3 nucleotides are TGTGCCATCAGGACGACCGGGACTAGCGGGAGTACGGGCAATGAGCAGTTCTTC. Its translation: CAIRTTGTSGSTGNEQFF.